A single sample is the source of the 30 T cell receptor beta chains below, sequenced in a study of T cell changes during pregnancy in multiple sclerosis (dated by TCRdb to between 2018 and 2020). Library creation used the immunoSEQ multiplex PCR assay. TCRdb stores this immuneACCESS table with in-frame sequences only. Part of the clones is absent; in the studies checked, under half of the shortfall reflects unresolved V genes, and no reason is known for the rest. The sample records tens of thousands of clones, 80% to 95% of which are singletons. The ten largest clones add up to 2.5% to 3% of the sample. The source material was peripheral blood, sampled in the third trimester of pregnancy. The receptors shown here come from a female donor in good health, enrolled as a control in a pregnancy study.

The CDR3: CAWSVLRRGANVLTF. Here the CDR3 DNA reads TGTGCCTGGAGTGTACTACGGCGAGGGGCCAACGTCCTGACTTTC. This rearrangement joins TRBV30 to TRBJ2-6, with D unclear. Germline V CDR1 and CDR2: GTSNPN, SVGIG (reference sequence). V was cut by 0 bases and J by 4 bases, with 10 bases left in between. The CDR3 consists of 15 residues.

The chain joins TRBV19 to TRBJ1-5, with D maybe TRBD1 (5 bases). Trimming stripped 6 bases from V and 1 base from J, with 7 bases between. This CDR3 comprises 13 residues. The germline V gene has CDR1 LNHDA and CDR2 SQIVND (reference sequence). CDR3 sequence reads: CASRDTSNQPQHF. For the CDR3, the DNA is TGTGCCAGTAGGGACACGAGCAATCAGCCCCAGCATTTT.

The chain couples TRBV6-1 to TRBJ1-4; the D gene is possibly TRBD1 (6 bases). Germline V lookup: CDR1 MNHNS, CDR2 SASEGT. This CDR3 has 14 amino acids. Trimming stripped 4 bases from V and 8 bases from J, with 14 bases between. The CDR3: CASSGRAGVEKLFF. The CDR3 DNA sequence: TGTGCCAGCAGTGGAAGGGCAGGGGTCGAAAAACTGTTTTTT.

The V gene is TRBV19, the J gene TRBJ1-4, with 9 bases that match TRBD1. Germline CDR1 and CDR2: LNHDA and SQIVND (reference sequence). Trimming cost V 4 bases and J 8 bases; bases outside gene matches: 8. This CDR3 spans 15 amino acids. CDR3 region: CASSSTGTGSEKLFF. Written as DNA, the CDR3 is TGTGCCAGTAGTAGCACCGGGACAGGGAGCGAAAAACTGTTTTTT. The full variable domain, completed using reference TRBV19 and TRBJ1-4, is DGGITQSPKYLFRKEGQNVTLSCEQNLNHDAMYWYRQDPGQGLRLIYYSQIVNDFQKGDIAEGYSVSREKKESFPLTVTSAQKNPTAFYLCASSSTGTGSEKLFFGSGTQLSVL.

The chain combines TRBV19 with TRBJ1-2; 7 nucleotides agree with TRBD1. The ends lost 4 bases at V and 1 base at J; junction bases unmatched: 6. Germline CDR1 reads LNHDA; CDR2 reads SQIVND (reference sequence). CDR3 length: 15 residues. The CDR3 nucleotides are TGTGCCAGTAGTACAGCGACAGGGAATAACTATGGCTACACCTTC. It translates to CASSTATGNNYGYTF.

The V call is TRBV4-1, the J call TRBJ2-2; 7 bases match TRBD1. CDR1 and CDR2 (germline): MGHRA, YSYEKL. After removal of 0 bases from V and 1 base from J, the junction contained 2 bases not matched to a gene. The CDR3 runs to 16 residues. CDR3 DNA sequence: TGCGCCAGCAGCCAAGAACCAGGGGGGAACACCGGGGAGCTGTTTTTT. It is translated as CASSQEPGGNTGELFF.

This chain connects TRBV6-5 to TRBJ1-5; the match to TRBD1 covers 9 bases. The CDR3 runs to 15 residues. Germline CDR1 and CDR2: MNHEY and SVGAGI. Germline trimming cut 6 bases from V and 3 bases from J; bases unmatched to any gene: 6. CDR3 amino acids: CASSTGTGYNQPQHF. The DNA for the CDR3 is TGTGCCAGCAGCACCGGGACAGGGTACAATCAGCCCCAGCATTTT.

CDR3 region: CASSATSGRAIAYNEQFF. The CDR3 DNA is TGCGCCAGCAGTGCCACTAGCGGGAGGGCCATTGCCTACAATGAGCAGTTCTTC. This chain joins TRBV10-1 and TRBJ2-1; 13 positions match TRBD2. The CDR3 spans 18 residues. V dropped 4 bases and J dropped 2; count of bases not matched to a gene: 8. Germline V gene data show CDR1 as WNHNN and CDR2 as SYGVQD (reference sequence).

The V gene is TRBV5-1, the J gene TRBJ2-5, with TRBD1 matching over 11 bases. After removal of 0 bases from V and 4 bases from J, the junction contained 5 bases not matched to a gene. This CDR3 spans 16 amino acids. Germline loops: CDR1 SGHRS, CDR2 YFSETQ. The CDR3 reads CASSLVGQGGTETQYF. CDR3 DNA: TGCGCCAGCAGCTTGGTGGGACAGGGGGGGACAGAGACCCAGTACTTC.

The V and J genes are TRBV7-2 and TRBJ1-1, with D unresolved. V shed 2 bases and J shed 11 bases, with 21 bases lying between them. This CDR3 has 15 residues. The germline CDR1 and CDR2 sequences are SGHTA and FQGNSA. CDR3 DNA sequence: TGTGCCAGCAGCTTAATGGTTGCGGCAGAGTCGGGGGCTTTCTTT. It is translated as CASSLMVAAESGAFF.

The genes are TRBV27 and TRBJ2-2; 8 bases line up with TRBD2. The V gene's germline CDR1 is MNHEY and CDR2 SMNVEV (reference sequence). The CDR3 is made up of 16 amino acids. After removal of 2 bases from V and 4 bases from J, the junction contained 6 bases not matched to a gene. In nucleotides, the CDR3 is TGTGCCAGCAGTTTAGGGACTAGTGGGGCCACCGGGGAGCTGTTTTTT. Protein product: CASSLGTSGATGELFF.

The gene calls are TRBV19 and TRBJ2-1; 7 nucleotides line up with TRBD2. This CDR3 comprises 18 residues. With V trimmed by 3 bases and J by 5 bases, 16 bases remained unmatched. The germline V gene has CDR1 LNHDA and CDR2 SQIVND (reference sequence). The CDR3 protein is CASSMALPGGSHHNEQFF. Here the CDR3 DNA reads TGTGCCAGTAGTATGGCCCTCCCTGGCGGGAGTCACCACAATGAGCAGTTCTTC. Full variable domain (remainder filled in from reference TRBV19 and TRBJ2-1): DGGITQSPKYLFRKEGQNVTLSCEQNLNHDAMYWYRQDPGQGLRLIYYSQIVNDFQKGDIAEGYSVSREKKESFPLTVTSAQKNPTAFYLCASSMALPGGSHHNEQFFGPGTRLTVL.

The genes are TRBV4-1 and TRBJ2-7; 13 bases are shared with TRBD2. The CDR3 runs to 16 residues. V was pared by 3 bases and J by 6 bases, with 8 bases of the junction left unmatched. From germline, CDR1 is MGHRA and CDR2 YSYEKL. The CDR3 protein is CASSHRTSGGPGEQYF. The CDR3 region has the DNA TGCGCCAGCAGCCATCGGACTAGCGGGGGTCCGGGCGAGCAGTACTTC.

V gene TRBV9 combines with J gene TRBJ2-7; 7 bases fit TRBD2. Germline values: CDR1 SGDLS, CDR2 YYNGEE. This CDR3 spans 15 amino acids. Trimming at V came to 0 bases and at J to 2 bases, leaving 5 bases not matched to a gene. The CDR3 region has the DNA TGTGCCAGCAGCGTAGGTCCTAGCGGAACCTACGAGCAGTACTTC. Its protein is CASSVGPSGTYEQYF.

The chain employs TRBV28 and TRBJ1-5; 7 bases are a match to TRBD1. V dropped 7 bases and J dropped 4; count of bases not matched to a gene: 10. This CDR3 region has 15 residues. Germline lookup yields CDR1 MDHEN and CDR2 SYDVKM. The CDR3 region has the DNA TGTGCCAGCACCCACGGCACAGGGGAAAATCAGCCCCAGCATTTT. Its translation is CASTHGTGENQPQHF.

The V call is TRBV6-6, the J call TRBJ1-6; no definite D call. The CDR3 contains 14 residues. Trimming pared 3 bases from V and 7 bases from J, leaving 10 bases between. Germline V CDR1 and CDR2: MNHNY, SVGAGI (reference sequence). The CDR3 DNA follows: TGTGCCAGCAGTTATCTAACAGACAATTCACCCCTCCACTTT. Amino acids: CASSYLTDNSPLHF.

The V gene is TRBV5-8, the J gene TRBJ2-1; the D gene is possibly TRBD1 (5 bases). Germline CDR1 reads SGHTS; CDR2 reads YDEGEE. Trimming pared 0 bases from V and 0 bases from J, leaving 13 bases between. The CDR3 is 17 residues long. The CDR3 region has the DNA TGTGCCAGCAGCTTGGGGGGCGGCTATAGCTCCTACAATGAGCAGTTCTTC. As protein: CASSLGGGYSSYNEQFF. Supplemented by reference TRBV5-8 and TRBJ2-1, the full variable domain reads EAGVTQSPTHLIKTRGQQATLRCSPISGHTSVYWYQQALGLGLQFLLWYDEGEERNRGNFPPRFSGRQFPNYSSELNVNALELEDSALYLCASSLGGGYSSYNEQFFGPGTRLTVL.

The chain couples TRBV5-6 to TRBJ2-7; D is ambiguous. The CDR3 contains 15 residues. CDR1 and CDR2 from the germline V gene are SGHDT and YYEEEE. Trimming stripped 0 bases from V and 2 bases from J, with 12 bases between. DNA for the CDR3: TGTGCCAGCAGCTTGGATTTGAGGCAGACCTACGAGCAGTACTTC. Translation: CASSLDLRQTYEQYF.

This chain uses TRBV19 with TRBJ2-3, with D perhaps TRBD1 (5 bases). This CDR3 is built from 14 residues. The germline CDR1 and CDR2 sequences are LNHDA and SQIVND (reference sequence). With 7 bases removed from V and 6 bases from J, the gap between germline ends came to 17 bases. The CDR3 DNA follows: TGTGCCAGTACCCCGCCTGGGGCGCTTGATACGCAGTATTTT. Translating it yields CASTPPGALDTQYF. The variable domain in full, with the rest retrieved from reference TRBV19 and TRBJ2-3, is DGGITQSPKYLFRKEGQNVTLSCEQNLNHDAMYWYRQDPGQGLRLIYYSQIVNDFQKGDIAEGYSVSREKKESFPLTVTSAQKNPTAFYLCASTPPGALDTQYFGPGTRLTVL.

The chain carries TRBV6-6 and TRBJ1-1, with TRBD1 matching 7 bases. Trimming took 7 bases from V and 6 from J; bases not matched to a gene: 8. CDR3 length: 13 residues. CDR1 is MNHNY, CDR2 SVGAGI, per germline (reference sequence). CDR3 residues: CASIRQGEAEAFF. In DNA form, the CDR3 reads TGTGCCAGCATCCGACAGGGAGAGGCTGAAGCTTTCTTT.

This chain uses TRBV27 with TRBJ2-1; TRBD2 is a possible D gene (6 bases). This CDR3 is 12 amino acids long. Per germline, CDR1 MNHEY and CDR2 SMNVEV (reference sequence). V was pared by 2 bases and J by 7 bases, with 6 bases between. CDR3 sequence (DNA): TGTGCCAGCAGTTTAGGGGGGAATGAGCAGTTCTTC. Amino acid sequence: CASSLGGNEQFF.

This chain joins TRBV15 and TRBJ2-5; perhaps TRBD1 as D (6 bases). Germline loops: CDR1 LNHNV, CDR2 YYDKDF (reference sequence). CDR3 size: 15 residues. Trimming took off 4 bases at V and 1 base at J, with 13 bases between the two ends. This chain's CDR3 is CATSNKDRFQETQYF. Here the CDR3 DNA reads TGTGCCACCAGCAATAAAGACAGGTTCCAAGAGACCCAGTACTTC.

Only a few counts were recorded for this clone. DNA of the CDR3: TGTGCCAGCGTTCAGGGGGCTAGTGGCAATCAGCCCCAGCATTTT. Its translation is CASVQGASGNQPQHF. The rearrangement uses TRBV7-9 and TRBJ1-5; 8 nucleotides align to TRBD1. Trimming at V came to 8 bases and at J to 2 bases, leaving 8 bases not matched to a gene. This CDR3 spans 15 amino acids. Germline loops: CDR1 SEHNR, CDR2 FQNEAQ (reference sequence).

The genes are TRBV27 and TRBJ1-1, with D uncertain. Germline V gene data show CDR1 as MNHEY and CDR2 as SMNVEV (reference sequence). V gave up 2 bases and J gave up 6 bases, with 4 bases separating them. CDR3 size: 11 residues. CDR3 in amino acids: CASSLGSEAFF. The CDR3 coding sequence is TGTGCCAGCAGTTTAGGCTCTGAAGCTTTCTTT.

The count of this clone is one. The chain links TRBV19 to TRBJ1-6, with a weak D call TRBD1 (5 bases). Per germline, CDR1 LNHDA and CDR2 SQIVND (reference sequence). The ends were cut back, 5 bases at V and 10 bases at J, with 12 bases in the middle. There are 13 residues in the CDR3. DNA for the CDR3: TGTGCCAGTAGTTTAAGGCGGGACTCACCCCTCCACTTT. Protein: CASSLRRDSPLHF.

The count of this clone is one. This sequence joins TRBV28 and TRBJ2-2; no clear D gene. Trimming pared 7 bases from V and 8 bases from J, leaving 11 bases between. This CDR3 is 12 amino acids long. The V gene's germline CDR1 is MDHEN and CDR2 SYDVKM. The CDR3 protein is CASKAAYGELFF. CDR3 nucleotides: TGTGCCAGCAAAGCTGCATATGGGGAGCTGTTTTTT.

This clone came up a few times. The rearrangement uses TRBV5-4 and TRBJ1-2; possibly TRBD1 for D (5 bases). Trimming removed 3 bases from V and 2 bases from J, with 14 bases in between. The CDR3 is 15 amino acids. CDR1 and CDR2 from the germline V gene are SGHNT and YYREEE (reference sequence). CDR3 sequence reads: CASSSGGTGNYGYTF. CDR3 DNA: TGTGCCAGCAGCTCGGGGGGAACAGGAAACTATGGCTACACCTTC.

The chain is built from TRBV4-1 and TRBJ2-3; D is undetermined. Germline assignment: CDR1 MGHRA and CDR2 YSYEKL. V shed 1 base and J shed 2 bases, with 10 bases lying between them. This CDR3 has 15 amino acids. Here the CDR3 DNA reads TGCGCCAGCAGCCAAGGGGCAACATACACAGATACGCAGTATTTT. Translated, it gives CASSQGATYTDTQYF.

The chain joins TRBV4-1 to TRBJ1-5; 7 bases match TRBD1. The junction had 5 bases not matched to a gene; V was cut back by 2 bases and J by 1 base. CDR3 length: 16 residues. CDR1 and CDR2 (germline): MGHRA, YSYEKL. The CDR3 bases are TGCGCCAGCAGCCAACCGGGACAGCGAAGCAATCAGCCCCAGCATTTT. Amino acids: CASSQPGQRSNQPQHF.

The rearrangement uses TRBV13 and TRBJ2-7; TRBD2 matches at 7 bases. CDR3 length equals 14 residues. The J segment lost 5 bases and the V segment lost 5 bases, leaving 9 bases of the junction unmatched. Germline values: CDR1 PRHDT, CDR2 FYEKMQ (reference sequence). CDR3: CASSGGGYNHEQYF. The CDR3, as DNA: TGTGCCAGCAGCGGGGGGGGGTATAATCACGAGCAGTACTTC.